This passage covers 24 T cell receptor beta chains from one sample sequenced in a study of T cell repertoires in cytomegalovirus infection. From the reads, TCRdb called clonotypes with MiXCR, one entry per CDR3 protein. Here the sample spans 630,000 or so distinct CDR3 sequences, approximately 25% being singletons. Sample: CD8+ T cells from PBMCs. Source of these receptors: a human donor in good health (CMV status not recorded). Some clones in this sample may be carry-over from other donors' samples.

In this sample, this clonotype turned up a few times. The chain recombines TRBV14 with TRBJ2-1, with TRBD1 matching 8 bases. V lost 3 bases, J lost 5 bases, and 6 bases stayed unmatched. This CDR3 comprises 15 residues. Germline lookup yields CDR1 SGHDN and CDR2 FVKESK. For the CDR3, the DNA is TGTGCCAGCAGCCACCCGGACAGGGCCGACAATGAGCAGTTCTTC. This sequence encodes CASSHPDRADNEQFF.

A few counts support this clonotype. The J gene is TRBJ1-4, the V gene TRBV28; possible D gene TRBD1, 5 bases. The V end lost 4 bases, the J end lost 8 bases, and 14 bases lay between the germline ends. The CDR3 is 14 amino acids. The germline gives CDR1 MDHEN, CDR2 SYDVKM. The chain's CDR3 is CASSSRGLEEKLFF. The CDR3 nucleotides are TGTGCCAGCAGTTCTAGGGGTTTGGAGGAAAAACTGTTTTTT.

In this sample, this clonotype turned up a few times. The chain carries TRBV24-1 and TRBJ2-2; D perhaps matches TRBD1 (6 bases). The CDR3 is 16 residues long. Trimming took 3 bases from V and 1 from J, leaving 11 bases between them. Germline values: CDR1 KGHDR, CDR2 SFDVKD. CDR3 residues: CATSDIGQRNTGELFF. The CDR3 DNA follows: TGTGCCACCAGTGATATAGGACAGAGGAACACCGGGGAGCTGTTTTTT.

A few counts support this clonotype. The V call is TRBV12-3 or TRBV12-4, the J call TRBJ1-1; D is ambiguous. V lost 6 bases, J lost 7 bases, and 12 bases lay in between. The CDR3 runs 12 residues. The CDR3 nucleotides are TGTGCCAGCAGAGGAGAGGGCTTTGAAGCTTTCTTT. Amino acid sequence: CASRGEGFEAFF.

This chain links TRBV27 with TRBJ2-1; 9 nucleotides match TRBD1. The CDR3 covers 16 residues. J lost 7 bases, V lost 5 bases, and 12 bases had no gene match. The germline CDR1 and CDR2 sequences are MNHEY and SMNVEV (reference sequence). The DNA for the CDR3 is TGTGCCAGCAGTATTCCCCGGGACAGGGAAAGGAATGAGCAGTTCTTC. Amino acids: CASSIPRDRERNEQFF.

This clonotype was seen more than once but under ten times. This CDR3 reads CATSRRDGTDTQYF. As DNA, the CDR3 is TGTGCCACCAGCAGGCGGGATGGCACAGATACGCAGTATTTT. The genes are TRBV15 and TRBJ2-3, with a tentative D call TRBD2 (6 bases). The germline V gene has CDR1 LNHNV and CDR2 YYDKDF (reference sequence). V was trimmed by 3 bases and J by 1 base, leaving 8 bases between them. This CDR3 has 14 residues.

The CDR3 DNA follows: TGTGCCAGCAGTTACGGGGCAGAGCGGCATTTT. Translating it yields CASSYGAERHF. The chain couples TRBV6-2 or TRBV6-3 to TRBJ1-5; D is perhaps TRBD1 (5 bases). Germline CDR1 and CDR2: MNHEY and SVGEGT. CDR3 length: 11 residues. Trimming removed 2 bases from V and 15 bases from J, with 11 bases in between.

As regards this clonotype: The junction does not match germline at one end; this may be a read error. The chain joins TRBV15 to TRBJ2-5; D is perhaps TRBD2 (5 bases). Germline V gives CDR1 LNHNV, CDR2 YYDKDF (reference sequence). The CDR3 runs to 13 residues. The CDR3 here is CVTRRSNRETQYF. In nucleotides, the CDR3 is TGTGTCACCCGGAGGAGTAACCGAGAGACCCAGTACTTC.

This clonotype was counted only a few times. The chain couples TRBV3-1 to TRBJ2-1, with a tentative D call TRBD2 (8 bases). CDR3 size: 20 residues. V was trimmed by 3 bases and J by 3 bases, leaving 27 bases between them. Germline V CDR1 and CDR2: LGHDT, YNNKEL (reference sequence). The CDR3 DNA is TGTGCCAGCAGCCAGGGACAGAGTTTCCCCGGGACTAGTAACTACAATGAGCAGTTCTTC. It is translated as CASSQGQSFPGTSNYNEQFF.

The V call is TRBV6-9, the J call TRBJ2-7; 11 bases line up with TRBD2. Germline V gene data show CDR1 as MNHGY and CDR2 as SVAAGI. Trimming at V came to 7 bases and at J to 3 bases, leaving 8 bases not matched to a gene. This CDR3 is 15 amino acids long. CDR3 DNA: TGTGCCAGCAATTCGACTAGCGGGGAGTTCTACGAGCAGTACGTC. This gives the protein CASNSTSGEFYEQYV.

The rearrangement uses TRBV14 and TRBJ1-2, with 10 positions matching TRBD1. The J segment lost 8 bases and the V segment lost 4 bases, leaving 10 bases of the junction unmatched. CDR1 is SGHDN and CDR2 is FVKESK in the germline V gene. The CDR3 runs 15 residues. DNA of the CDR3: TGTGCCAGCAGCCCCCCGGGGACAGGGGCATGGGGCTACACCTTC. Its protein is CASSPPGTGAWGYTF.

This clonotype was seen at least ten times. The CDR3 nucleotides are TGCGCCAGCAGCCAAGATCCAGGCAGGAACAATGAGCAGTTCTTC. As protein: CASSQDPGRNNEQFF. This sequence joins TRBV4-1 and TRBJ2-1; no reliable D call. This CDR3 comprises 15 residues. Per germline, CDR1 MGHRA and CDR2 YSYEKL. Trimming cost V 0 bases and J 5 bases, with 11 bases left between them.

This clonotype was detected many times. The V gene is TRBV28, the J gene TRBJ2-7; possibly TRBD1 for D (7 bases). Germline CDR1 MDHEN, CDR2 SYDVKM. The length of the CDR3 is 14 residues. The V and J ends lost 3 bases and 0 bases respectively, with 9 bases between them. CDR3 protein: CASSFQGGSYEQYV. CDR3 DNA: TGTGCCAGCAGTTTCCAGGGGGGCTCCTACGAGCAGTACGTC.

This clonotype was seen a handful of times. The chain recombines TRBV19 with TRBJ1-5; 7 positions agree with TRBD1. The length of the CDR3 is 13 residues. Germline loops: CDR1 LNHDA, CDR2 SQIVND (reference sequence). The junction had 3 bases not matched to a gene; V was cut back by 5 bases and J by 5 bases. This chain's CDR3 is CASSRQGDQPQHF. The CDR3 bases are TGTGCCAGTAGTCGACAGGGTGATCAGCCCCAGCATTTT. Variable domain in full (rest from reference TRBV19 and TRBJ1-5): DGGITQSPKYLFRKEGQNVTLSCEQNLNHDAMYWYRQDPGQGLRLIYYSQIVNDFQKGDIAEGYSVSREKKESFPLTVTSAQKNPTAFYLCASSRQGDQPQHFGDGTRLSIL.

This clonotype was recorded a few times. The V gene is TRBV12-3 or TRBV12-4, the J gene TRBJ1-3, with a possible D match to TRBD1 (5 bases). The germline V and J ends were trimmed by 3 bases and 3 bases, with 15 bases remaining between them. This CDR3 has 16 amino acids. The CDR3 sequence is CASSLTAREVGNTIYF. The CDR3 DNA reads TGTGCCAGCAGTTTGACAGCCCGAGAGGTTGGAAACACCATATATTTT.

There are many counts of this clonotype. The genes are TRBV7-3 and TRBJ1-2, with no clear D. CDR3 length: 16 residues. The germline gives CDR1 SGHTA, CDR2 FQGTGA. Trimming removed 1 base at V and 3 bases at J, with 15 bases between. In nucleotides, the CDR3 is TGTGCCAGCAGCTTAAACGGACCCGGCGGCGACTATGGCTACACCTTC. Its protein is CASSLNGPGGDYGYTF.

This clonotype was observed many times. The genes are TRBV7-8 and TRBJ1-2, with D unresolved. Germline assignment: CDR1 SGHVS and CDR2 FQNEAQ. This CDR3 is built from 12 residues. Trimming took off 4 bases at V and 6 bases at J, with 9 bases between the two ends. The CDR3 spells CASSSEGDGYTF. In nucleotides, the CDR3 is TGTGCCAGCAGCTCCGAGGGAGATGGCTACACCTTC.

This clonotype was recorded a few times. The J gene is TRBJ1-1, the V gene TRBV28; D call uncertain. There are 13 residues in the CDR3. Germline V CDR1 and CDR2: MDHEN, SYDVKM. Between the trimmed V and J ends, which lost 3 bases and 5 bases, there was a span of 10 bases. The CDR3 sequence is CASSFRITTEAFF. The CDR3 coding sequence is TGTGCCAGCAGTTTCCGAATTACAACTGAAGCTTTCTTT.

The genes are TRBV6-5 and TRBJ2-4; weak D call: TRBD1 (5 bases). The germline CDR1 and CDR2 sequences are MNHEY and SVGAGI. This CDR3 is 13 amino acids long. With 8 bases removed from V and 7 bases from J, the gap between germline ends came to 15 bases. The CDR3 sequence: CASSPQGPNIQYF. CDR3 nucleotides: TGTGCCAGCTCACCCCAGGGCCCCAACATTCAGTACTTC.

The chain is built from TRBV9 and TRBJ1-2, with D maybe TRBD1 (5 bases). This CDR3 has 15 amino acids. Germline CDR1 and CDR2: SGDLS and YYNGEE. V was cut by 1 base and J by 6 bases, with 16 bases left in between. The CDR3 loop is CASSVTAGRADGYTF. CDR3 in DNA: TGTGCCAGCAGCGTAACGGCGGGCAGGGCGGATGGCTACACCTTC. Together with reference TRBV9 and TRBJ1-2, the CDR3 gives the full variable domain: DSGVTQTPKHLITATGQRVTLRCSPRSGDLSVYWYQQSLDQGLQFLIQYYNGEERAKGNILERFSAQQFPDLHSELNLSSLELGDSALYFCASSVTAGRADGYTFGSGTRLTVV.

This clonotype has only a few counts. The chain uses TRBV10-3 and TRBJ2-6; maybe TRBD1 (5 bases). Trimming removed 6 bases at V and 0 bases at J, with 12 bases between. The germline CDR1 and CDR2 sequences are ENHRY and SYGVKD. CDR3 length equals 16 residues. CDR3 sequence (DNA): TGTGCCATCAGGGAGACAGTACGCTCTGGGGCCAACGTCCTGACTTTC. Translated: CAIRETVRSGANVLTF.

This clonotype came up a few times. The chain employs TRBV6-5 and TRBJ2-5; a possible D gene is TRBD1 (7 bases). The germline V gene encodes CDR1 MNHEY and CDR2 SVGAGI. The CDR3 length is 14 residues. V lost 6 bases to trimming and J lost 2 bases, with 13 bases between them. DNA of the CDR3: TGTGCCAGCAGCGGAGGGGGCCGGCAAGAGACCCAGTACTTC. It encodes CASSGGGRQETQYF.

This clonotype was seen at least ten times. V and J are TRBV7-2 and TRBJ1-2; D is uncertain. V lost 8 bases and J 4 bases, leaving 14 bases between the germline ends. The CDR3 has 13 residues. Germline V gene lookup returns CDR1 SGHTA and CDR2 FQGNSA. The DNA of the CDR3 is TGTGCCAGCTTTGGAAGGGATCTCTATGGCTACACCTTC. Protein product: CASFGRDLYGYTF.

The gene calls are TRBV29-1 and TRBJ1-2, with D unclear. Germline loops: CDR1 SQVTM, CDR2 ANQGSEA. V shed 8 bases and J shed 13 bases, with 20 bases lying between them. This CDR3 contains 11 residues. The CDR3 DNA is TGCAGCCCGCTAATCGGTGGTACTTTCACCTTC. It encodes CSPLIGGTFTF.